Below, 14 T cell receptor beta chains from the same sample are listed, as sequenced in a study of neoadjuvant nivolumab and ipilimumab in lung cancer. Clones were sequenced by immunoSEQ multiplex PCR, and TCRdb holds only the in-frame ones, with some missing. The sample comprises approximately 23,000 clones, 82% of which are singletons, and under 30% rests with the top ten. The sample in question was peripheral blood, obtained before neoadjuvant nivolumab, alone or with ipilimumab. The receptors were gathered from an adult with non-small cell lung cancer.

V is TRBV5-4 and J is TRBJ2-2; D is tentatively TRBD1 or TRBD2 (5 bases each). The CDR3 covers 15 residues. The germline V gene encodes CDR1 SGHNT and CDR2 YYREEE (reference sequence). V dropped 0 bases and J dropped 4 bases, with 10 bases sitting between them. The CDR3: CASSLGGMVTGELFF. The DNA of the CDR3 is TGTGCCAGCAGCTTGGGGGGGATGGTCACCGGGGAGCTGTTTTTT.

This clone showed up just once. The chain has TRBV5-1 and TRBJ2-1; 11 bases are shared with TRBD2. Trimming at V came to 4 bases and at J to 8 bases, leaving 2 bases not matched to a gene. Germline V gene lookup returns CDR1 SGHRS and CDR2 YFSETQ. The CDR3 runs 13 residues. CDR3 region: CASSLSGRDEQFF. The CDR3, as DNA: TGCGCCAGCAGCCTTAGCGGGAGGGATGAGCAGTTCTTC.

This rearrangement joins TRBV10-1 to TRBJ2-7; 11 bases agree with TRBD2. The CDR3 contains 16 residues. V was clipped by 0 bases and J by 1 base; unmatched bases: 2. CDR1 is WNHNN and CDR2 is SYGVQD in the germline V gene (reference sequence). The chain's CDR3 is CASSESGTSGSYEQYF. In DNA, the CDR3 is TGCGCCAGCAGTGAGTCCGGGACTAGCGGATCCTACGAGCAGTACTTC.

The J gene is TRBJ2-7, the V gene TRBV28; possibly TRBD2 for D (5 bases). Trimming removed 7 bases at V and 4 bases at J, with 20 bases between. Germline assignment: CDR1 MDHEN and CDR2 SYDVKM. The CDR3 loop spans 15 amino acids. CDR3 DNA: TGTGCCAGCACCTCACTAGTGTTCCCTCCGTACGAGCAGTACTTC. Its protein product is CASTSLVFPPYEQYF.

The rearrangement uses TRBV7-8 and TRBJ1-5; D unresolved. With 8 bases removed from V and 3 bases from J, the gap between germline ends came to 11 bases. The CDR3 consists of 13 residues. The germline gives CDR1 SGHVS, CDR2 FQNEAQ. The CDR3 loop is CASARVANQPQHF. The CDR3 DNA follows: TGTGCCAGCGCCCGGGTGGCCAATCAGCCCCAGCATTTT.

The chain employs TRBV7-3 and TRBJ2-7; TRBD2 might be the D (6 bases). Germline assignment: CDR1 SGHTA and CDR2 FQGTGA. V was clipped by 3 bases and J by 2 bases, with 14 bases between them. CDR3 length equals 15 residues. This CDR3 is CASSFLPGVPYEQYF. The CDR3, as DNA: TGTGCCAGCAGCTTTCTGCCGGGAGTCCCCTACGAGCAGTACTTC.

Only one count was recorded for this clone. This rearrangement joins TRBV7-9 to TRBJ1-3, with 8 nucleotides matching TRBD1. Germline loops: CDR1 SEHNR, CDR2 FQNEAQ (reference sequence). J was trimmed by 7 bases and V by 7 bases; bases with no gene match: 12. This CDR3 is built from 15 residues. CDR3 DNA sequence: TGTGCCAGCACCACGGACAGGGTTAGCATTAACACCATATATTTT. As protein: CASTTDRVSINTIYF.

This clone was observed a few times. For the CDR3, the DNA is TGTGCCAGCAGCTTAGATGGCCAGGGCCAAAACATTCAGTACTTC. It yields the protein CASSLDGQGQNIQYF. V usage is TRBV11-2 and J usage is TRBJ2-4, with D possibly matching TRBD1 (5 bases). The V end was cut by 0 bases, the J end by 5 bases, with 11 bases between. Germline CDR1 SGHAT, CDR2 FQNNGV. This CDR3 has 15 residues.

The rearrangement joins TRBV2 to TRBJ2-7; D unresolved. This CDR3 is built from 12 residues. Germline lookup yields CDR1 SNHLY and CDR2 FYNNEI. V was shortened by 6 bases and J by 0 bases, with 6 bases between the two germline ends. The CDR3 DNA sequence: TGTGCCAGCAGGGCGAGCTCCTACGAGCAGTACTTC. This gives the protein CASRASSYEQYF.

The chain employs TRBV6-4 and TRBJ2-2; 10 bases line up with TRBD2. J lost 5 bases, V lost 6 bases, and 6 bases had no gene match. The CDR3 consists of 15 residues. Germline CDR1 reads MRHNA; CDR2 reads SNTAGT. CDR3 DNA: TGTGCCAGCAGCACTAGCGGGGAGGCGACCGGGGAGCTGTTTTTT. Residues: CASSTSGEATGELFF.

The chain joins TRBV7-3 to TRBJ2-3, with 9 bases fitting TRBD2. With V trimmed by 4 bases and J by 2 bases, 4 bases remained unmatched. Germline CDR1 reads SGHTA; CDR2 reads FQGTGA. This CDR3 comprises 15 residues. CDR3 protein: CASSSRLAATDTQYF. Here the CDR3 DNA reads TGTGCCAGCAGCTCAAGACTAGCGGCCACAGATACGCAGTATTTT.

V gene TRBV30 combines with J gene TRBJ2-2; D is ambiguous. The V end lost 4 bases, the J end lost 9 bases, and 12 bases lay between the germline ends. CDR3 length: 12 amino acids. Germline CDR1 and CDR2: GTSNPN and SVGIG (reference sequence). The CDR3 DNA reads as TGTGCCTGGATTGTAAAAGCTCGGGAGCTGTTTTTT. It codes for CAWIVKARELFF.

The CDR3 DNA reads as TGTGCCAGCAGCACGCGGGACCGGACCGACTCTGGGGCCAACGTCCTGACTTTC. Residues: CASSTRDRTDSGANVLTF. The J gene is TRBJ2-6, the V gene TRBV11-3; D may be TRBD2 (6 bases). This CDR3 comprises 18 residues. With 5 bases removed from V and 0 bases from J, the gap between germline ends came to 17 bases. Looked up from germline, CDR1 is SGHNT and CDR2 is YENEEA.

V usage is TRBV30 and J usage is TRBJ1-4, with D possibly matching TRBD1 (6 bases). V lost 3 bases and J 8 bases, leaving 13 bases between the germline ends. Germline lookup yields CDR1 GTSNPN and CDR2 SVGIG (reference sequence). The CDR3 totals 13 residues. The CDR3 loop is CAWSEATGEKLFF. The CDR3 nucleotides are TGTGCCTGGAGCGAAGCCACAGGGGAAAAACTGTTTTTT. Full variable domain (remainder filled in from reference TRBV30 and TRBJ1-4): SQTIHQWPATLVQPVGSPLSLECTVEGTSNPNLYWYRQAAGRGLQLLFYSVGIGQISSEVPQNLSASRPQDRQFILSSKKLLLSDSGFYLCAWSEATGEKLFFGSGTQLSVL.